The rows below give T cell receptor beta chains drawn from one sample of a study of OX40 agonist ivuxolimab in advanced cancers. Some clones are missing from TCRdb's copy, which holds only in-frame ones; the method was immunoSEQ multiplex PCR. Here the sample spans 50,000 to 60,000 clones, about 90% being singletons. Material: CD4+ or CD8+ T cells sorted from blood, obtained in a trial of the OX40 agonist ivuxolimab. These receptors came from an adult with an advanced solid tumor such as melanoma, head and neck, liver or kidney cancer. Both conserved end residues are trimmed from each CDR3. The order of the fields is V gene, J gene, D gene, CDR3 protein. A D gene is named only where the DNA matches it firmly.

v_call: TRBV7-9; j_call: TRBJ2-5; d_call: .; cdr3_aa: ASSLDKSWRAEETQY
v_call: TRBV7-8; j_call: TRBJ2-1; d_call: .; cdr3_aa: ASGYLGGGDLSYNEQF
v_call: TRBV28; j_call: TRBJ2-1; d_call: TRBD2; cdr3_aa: ASSSPASGRLRNEQF
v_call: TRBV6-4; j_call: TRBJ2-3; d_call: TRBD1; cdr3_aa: ASSSGQGGDTQY
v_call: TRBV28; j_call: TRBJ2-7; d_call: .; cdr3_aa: ASRRGAGASYEQY
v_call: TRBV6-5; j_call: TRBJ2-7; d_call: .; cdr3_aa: ASRGVYEQY
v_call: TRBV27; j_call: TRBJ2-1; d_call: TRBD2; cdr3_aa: ASSLTLAGYNEQF
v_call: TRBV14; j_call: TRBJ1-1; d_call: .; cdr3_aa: ASSQEGFTEAF
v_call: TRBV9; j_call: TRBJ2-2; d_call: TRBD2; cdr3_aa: ASSSSGRVTGELF
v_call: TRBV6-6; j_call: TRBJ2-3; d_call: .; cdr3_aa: ASSYGASTDTQY
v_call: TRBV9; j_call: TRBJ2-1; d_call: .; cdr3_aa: ASSVDSSSYNEQF
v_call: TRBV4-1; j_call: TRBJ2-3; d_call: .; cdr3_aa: ASSQDDLGDTQY
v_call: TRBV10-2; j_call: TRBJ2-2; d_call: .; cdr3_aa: ASFGRGNTGELF
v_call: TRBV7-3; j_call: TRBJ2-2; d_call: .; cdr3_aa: ASSRRTGELF
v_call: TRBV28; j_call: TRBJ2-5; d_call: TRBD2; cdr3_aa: ASSFAGGVETQY
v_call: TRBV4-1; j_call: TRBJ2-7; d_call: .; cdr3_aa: ASSQDRRAGEQY
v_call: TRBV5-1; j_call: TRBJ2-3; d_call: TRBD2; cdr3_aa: ASSLGLVEGGDTQY
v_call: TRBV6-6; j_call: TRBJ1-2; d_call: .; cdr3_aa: ASSQIVNYGYT
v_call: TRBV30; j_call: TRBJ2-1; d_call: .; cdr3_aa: AWSVQKSGFDNEQF
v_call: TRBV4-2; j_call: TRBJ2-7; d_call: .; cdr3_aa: ASSQPGGLSSYEQY
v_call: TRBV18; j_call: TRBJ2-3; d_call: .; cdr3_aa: ASSPRVTVSTDTQY
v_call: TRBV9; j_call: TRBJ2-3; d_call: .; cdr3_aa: ASSVSGATDTQY
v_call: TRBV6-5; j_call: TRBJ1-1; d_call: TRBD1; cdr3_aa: ASSPDRSTEAF
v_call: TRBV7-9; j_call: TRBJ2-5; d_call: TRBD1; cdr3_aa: ASSPQQGVSLQETQY
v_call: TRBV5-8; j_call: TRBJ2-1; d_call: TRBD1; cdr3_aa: ASSSPGQGKNEQF
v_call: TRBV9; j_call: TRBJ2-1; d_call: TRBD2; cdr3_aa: ASSVVAGGPNEQF
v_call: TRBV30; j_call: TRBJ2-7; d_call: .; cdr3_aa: AWSAPGRATYEQY
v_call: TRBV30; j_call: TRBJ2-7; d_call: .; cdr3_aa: AWSKDVRSYEQY
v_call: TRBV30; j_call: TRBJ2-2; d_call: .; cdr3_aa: AWSVRGRETGELF
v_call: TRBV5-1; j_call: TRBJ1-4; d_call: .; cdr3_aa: ASSLGQPGEKLF
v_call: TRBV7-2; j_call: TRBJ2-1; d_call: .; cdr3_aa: ASSFGQGVDEQF
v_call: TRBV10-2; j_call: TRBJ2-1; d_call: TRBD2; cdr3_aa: ASHLTSGSNEQF
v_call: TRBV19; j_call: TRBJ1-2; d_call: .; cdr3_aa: ASSVPGAKEGYT